A single sample gave rise to the 18 T cell receptor beta chains below, sequenced in a study of shared clonotypes between healthy human individuals. Produced via immunoSEQ multiplex PCR; TCRdb's table is partial and in-frame only. The sample lists 2 million to 2.5 million clones; approximately 95% were seen once. Sequences were obtained from naive CD4+ T cells from PBMCs. Subset of the sample: CD45RA+ positively selected. The source is a man between 18 and 29 years old in good health. Some clones in this sample may be carry-over from other donors' samples.

This chain joins TRBV6-5 and TRBJ1-2; D gene uncertain. The CDR3 sequence is 15 residues long. Germline V lookup: CDR1 MNHEY, CDR2 SVGAGI. V lost 4 bases to trimming and J lost 4 bases, with 16 bases between them. CDR3 coding DNA: TGTGCCAGCAGTTCCGGGCCAGTCCGGGGCTATGGCTACACCTTC. Amino acids: CASSSGPVRGYGYTF.

The CDR3 here is CASSISGVNNQPQHF. The CDR3 DNA reads TGTGCCAGTAGTATATCAGGGGTCAACAATCAGCCCCAGCATTTT. The gene calls are TRBV19 and TRBJ1-5; D is perhaps TRBD1 (6 bases). This CDR3 comprises 15 residues. Germline V gene sequence: CDR1 LNHDA, CDR2 SQIVND (reference sequence). Trimming removed 2 bases from V and 3 bases from J, with 11 bases in between.

The V gene is TRBV25-1, the J gene TRBJ2-5; 8 bases agree with TRBD2. Germline CDR1 and CDR2: MGHDK and SYGVNS. This CDR3 has 14 residues. Trimming at V came to 5 bases and at J to 0 bases, leaving 2 bases not matched to a gene. In DNA form, the CDR3 reads TGTGCCAGCAGTAAGCGGGAGTACCAAGAGACCCAGTACTTC. This sequence encodes CASSKREYQETQYF.

The V gene is TRBV10-3, the J gene TRBJ2-6; 7 bases are a match to TRBD2. CDR3 length: 16 residues. V dropped 7 bases and J dropped 1; count of bases not matched to a gene: 7. Germline V gene data show CDR1 as ENHRY and CDR2 as SYGVKD. CDR3 bases: TGTGCCATCAAAGAGGGGAGGGCATCTGGGGCCAACGTCCTGACTTTC. Its protein is CAIKEGRASGANVLTF.

This rearrangement joins TRBV7-9 to TRBJ2-3; 8 bases align to TRBD2. The CDR3 length is 12 residues. V was clipped by 7 bases and J by 6 bases; unmatched bases: 3. Germline V lookup: CDR1 SEHNR, CDR2 FQNEAQ (reference sequence). The CDR3 protein is CASTREGDTQYF. The CDR3 DNA sequence: TGTGCCAGCACCCGGGAGGGTGATACGCAGTATTTT.

The chain carries TRBV2 and TRBJ2-7; 7 bases are shared with TRBD2. Germline CDR1 reads SNHLY; CDR2 reads FYNNEI. The ends lost 2 bases at V and 5 bases at J; junction bases unmatched: 6. CDR3 length equals 14 residues. The CDR3 loop reads CASSEPAGADEQYF. CDR3 sequence (DNA): TGTGCCAGCAGTGAACCTGCGGGAGCAGACGAGCAGTACTTC.

V usage is TRBV11-3 and J usage is TRBJ2-1; D is uncertain. There are 16 residues in the CDR3. Germline CDR1 reads SGHNT; CDR2 reads YENEEA. V was cut by 0 bases and J by 0 bases, with 9 bases left in between. In DNA form, the CDR3 reads TGTGCCAGCAGCTTAGAGAGGAGAGCCTCCTACAATGAGCAGTTCTTC. Amino acids: CASSLERRASYNEQFF.

V and J are TRBV28 and TRBJ2-7; TRBD1 matches 7 bases. The V segment lost 7 bases and the J segment 6 bases; nucleotides outside the gene matches: 6. Germline V lookup: CDR1 MDHEN, CDR2 SYDVKM. The CDR3 totals 12 residues. CDR3 residues: CASMPGGGEQYF. The CDR3 region has the DNA TGTGCCAGCATGCCAGGGGGTGGCGAGCAGTACTTC.

The genes are TRBV4-1 and TRBJ1-2; TRBD1 matches 7 bases. The V and J ends lost 6 bases and 5 bases, in that order; junction bases with no gene match: 9. Germline loops: CDR1 MGHRA, CDR2 YSYEKL. There are 14 residues in the CDR3. CDR3: CASRTQGSSYGYTF. In nucleotides, the CDR3 is TGCGCCAGCAGAACACAGGGGAGCTCATATGGCTACACCTTC.

The V gene is TRBV27, the J gene TRBJ2-7; D remains ambiguous. This CDR3 comprises 13 residues. From germline, CDR1 is MNHEY and CDR2 SMNVEV (reference sequence). Trimming pared 2 bases from V and 5 bases from J, leaving 10 bases between. The chain's CDR3 is CASSLRRVDEQYF. DNA for the CDR3: TGTGCCAGCAGTTTACGCCGGGTCGACGAGCAGTACTTC.

The CDR3 DNA reads as TGTGCCAGCAGAGTGACAGGGTCTAGTGACATTCAGTACTTC. This encodes CASRVTGSSDIQYF. The chain joins TRBV6-6 to TRBJ2-4, with TRBD1 matching 7 bases. Looked up from germline, CDR1 is MNHNY and CDR2 is SVGAGI (reference sequence). V was clipped by 6 bases and J by 8 bases; unmatched bases: 10. The CDR3 spans 14 residues.

The chain is built from TRBV5-1 and TRBJ1-1; TRBD1 matches at 11 bases. This CDR3 comprises 17 residues. With 4 bases clipped from V and 0 bases from J, the junction kept 8 bases outside the gene matches. The germline V gene has CDR1 SGHRS and CDR2 YFSETQ. The CDR3 coding sequence is TGCGCCAGCAGCCGCGGACAGGGGGCTTGGTTGAACACTGAAGCTTTCTTT. Its protein is CASSRGQGAWLNTEAFF.

The count of this clone is one. The chain couples TRBV11-3 to TRBJ2-1, with a weak D call TRBD2 (6 bases). V lost 3 bases and J lost 8, with 14 bases in between. This CDR3 is built from 14 residues. Germline V gene lookup returns CDR1 SGHNT and CDR2 YENEEA. As DNA, the CDR3 is TGTGCCAGCAGCTTCGGGTCTAGCGCCCATGAGCAGTTCTTC. Translating gives CASSFGSSAHEQFF.

The chain recombines TRBV21-1 with TRBJ2-1; the table names TRBD2, a call not compared with the DNA. TRBV21-1 represents a pseudogene. The CDR3 extends over 17 amino acids. CDR3 DNA: TGTGCCAGCAGCCGAGTGCCGACTAGCGTGGGACTCAATGAGCAGTTCTTC. Its protein product is CASSRVPTSVGLNEQFF.

Concerning this clone itself: At the DNA level, this CDR3 is encoded by other sequences in the same sample as well. V and J are TRBV5-1 and TRBJ1-3, with a weak D call TRBD1 (5 bases). V lost 2 bases and J lost 1, with 7 bases in between. This CDR3 has 14 amino acids. The germline V gene encodes CDR1 SGHRS and CDR2 YFSETQ. CDR3 protein: CASSLGVSGNTIYF. The CDR3 nucleotides read TGCGCCAGCAGCTTAGGGGTTTCTGGAAACACCATATATTTT.

The chain uses TRBV28 and TRBJ1-5; no clear D. Germline assignment: CDR1 MDHEN and CDR2 SYDVKM. The CDR3 covers 17 residues. V was cut by 6 bases and J by 3 bases, with 21 bases left in between. For the CDR3, the DNA is TGTGCCAGCAGCGGCGGGTTCGGCAGCCTTTTCAATCAGCCCCAGCATTTT. Translated, it gives CASSGGFGSLFNQPQHF.

This chain links TRBV10-3 with TRBJ2-7; 7 bases match TRBD1. With V trimmed by 3 bases and J by 6 bases, 8 bases remained unmatched. Germline V gene sequence: CDR1 ENHRY, CDR2 SYGVKD. CDR3 length equals 14 residues. The DNA of the CDR3 is TGTGCCATCAGTGACCTAGACAGGGTCAGCGAGCAGTACTTC. Translation gives CAISDLDRVSEQYF.

The gene calls are TRBV28 and TRBJ2-7; D unclear. The V gene's germline CDR1 is MDHEN and CDR2 SYDVKM. With 8 bases removed from V and 6 bases from J, the gap between germline ends came to 8 bases. There are 10 residues in the CDR3. The DNA for the CDR3 is TGTGCCAGCGCTCTGGGCGAGCAGTACTTC. This translates into CASALGEQYF.